The 9 T cell receptor beta chains reported below all come from one sample, sequenced in a study of blood T cell repertoires in COVID-19. The assay was immunoSEQ multiplex PCR, and TCRdb's table has in-frame clones only and misses some. The table has fewer than 250,000 clones, 80% to 90% seen once. Specimen: PBMCs or T cells enriched from blood (not recorded which). The receptors were gathered from a woman younger than 45 with acute COVID-19.

The V gene is TRBV27, the J gene TRBJ1-5; a weak D match, TRBD1 (5 bases). The CDR3 length is 12 residues. With 6 bases removed from V and 6 bases from J, the gap between germline ends came to 9 bases. Germline CDR1 is MNHEY and CDR2 is SMNVEV (reference sequence). The DNA for the CDR3 is TGTGCCAGCAGGCAGGGAGGTCAGCCCCAGCATTTT. Translating it yields CASRQGGQPQHF.

The rearrangement uses TRBV4-3 and TRBJ1-6; the D gene is possibly TRBD1 (5 bases). Germline V gene data show CDR1 as LGHNA and CDR2 as YSLEER. CDR3 size: 17 residues. Trimming took off 4 bases at V and 0 bases at J, with 13 bases between the two ends. This chain's CDR3 is CASSRGDPSSYNSPLHF. CDR3 coding DNA: TGCGCCAGCAGCCGCGGGGACCCGAGCTCCTATAATTCACCCCTCCACTTT.

The rearrangement uses TRBV19 and TRBJ2-7; 9 bases match TRBD1. Germline V gives CDR1 LNHDA, CDR2 SQIVND (reference sequence). The CDR3 consists of 14 residues. The V gene end was trimmed by 7 bases and the J gene end by 4 bases; junction bases not matched to a gene: 8. This CDR3 is CASNAGTGLYEQYF. The CDR3 region has the DNA TGTGCCAGTAATGCCGGGACAGGGCTTTACGAGCAGTACTTC.

The J gene is TRBJ2-3, the V gene TRBV5-1; D uncertain. Per germline, CDR1 SGHRS and CDR2 YFSETQ. The V gene lost 0 bases and the J gene lost 6 bases, with 14 bases spanning the gap. This CDR3 is built from 15 residues. The CDR3 coding sequence is TGCGCCAGCAGCTTGGAGGTCGCAGGTCGGGATACGCAGTATTTT. As protein: CASSLEVAGRDTQYF.

Comment on this clone: No conserved phenylalanine or tryptophan is present at the end of the CDR3, so a read error is the likely explanation. The DNA is left out, because the CDR3 cannot be placed on it with certainty; the CDR3 is given as TCRdb lists it. The rearrangement uses TRBV6-5 and TRBJ1-2; the table's D call of TRBD1 was not tested on the DNA. Germline CDR1 MNHEY, CDR2 SVGAGI. The CDR3 contains 12 residues when both ends are counted. The CDR3 loop is CASSLDEGVAGL.

The chain joins TRBV11-2 to TRBJ1-1; D is possibly TRBD1 (5 bases). There are 14 residues in the CDR3. Trimming removed 2 bases from V and 6 bases from J, with 13 bases in between. From germline, CDR1 is SGHAT and CDR2 FQNNGV. The CDR3 DNA reads TGTGCCAGCAGCTTAAGCCACAGGAGCGCTGAAGCTTTCTTT. As protein: CASSLSHRSAEAFF.

The gene calls are TRBV12-3 or TRBV12-4 and TRBJ1-2; D is uncertain. V lost 6 bases and J 2 bases, leaving 10 bases between the germline ends. The CDR3 runs 13 residues. The DNA of the CDR3 is TGTGCCAGCAGATATAACTTCAACTATGGCTACACCTTC. Translation: CASRYNFNYGYTF.

This rearrangement joins TRBV29-1 to TRBJ1-2; unclear D gene. The ends were cut back, 3 bases at V and 5 bases at J, with 10 bases in the middle. Germline V CDR1 and CDR2: SQVTM, ANQGSEA. The CDR3 sequence is 12 residues long. CDR3 in amino acids: CSVDPRLYGYTF. In nucleotides, the CDR3 is TGCAGCGTTGACCCCAGGTTGTATGGCTACACCTTC.

This chain uses TRBV27 with TRBJ1-1, with TRBD1 identical over 12 bases. Losses at the gene ends were 2 bases for V and 4 bases for J; bases not matched to a gene: 11. This CDR3 spans 18 amino acids. The V gene's germline CDR1 is MNHEY and CDR2 SMNVEV (reference sequence). CDR3 in amino acids: CASSLIWGQGAPGTEAFF. The CDR3 coding sequence is TGTGCCAGCAGTTTAATCTGGGGACAGGGGGCCCCGGGCACTGAAGCTTTCTTT.